Listed here is a single T cell receptor (beta chain). The data are from a study of cytomegalovirus exposure and HLA in healthy donors. Amplification used 60 Vbeta primers and 13 Jbeta primers. Method: immunoSEQ multiplex PCR; TCRdb's copy keeps in-frame clones and lacks some. The sample shows around 67,000 clones, less than 80% of them seen only once. This CDR3 has 13 residues. V lost 3 bases and J lost 7, with 13 bases in between. Germline values: CDR1 MDHEN, CDR2 SYDVKM. This clonotype originated in a woman aged 45-59 years in good health and CMV-seronegative. The chain uses TRBV28 and TRBJ2-7; D may be TRBD2 (6 bases). The sequenced sample was PBMCs. The CDR3 loop is CASSFHGGREQYF. The CDR3 nucleotides are TGTGCCAGCAGTTTTCACGGGGGACGGGAGCAGTACTTC. Complete variable domain (other parts from reference TRBV28 and TRBJ2-7): DVKVTQSSRYLVKRTGEKVFLECVQDMDHENMFWYRQDPGLGLRLIYFSYDVKMKEKGDIPEGYSVSREKKERFSLILESASTNQTSMYLCASSFHGGREQYFGPGTRLTVT.